This T cell receptor (beta chain) emerged from a study of tumor-infiltrating lymphocytes in primary liver carcinoma (dated by TCRdb to about 2017). Regarding the study in general: Of the five patients, three men and two women aged 30 to 69 years, four had hepatocellular carcinoma and one had combined HCC and intrahepatic cholangiocarcinoma. The tumors of the five patients were staged as T1-T3 N0M0, with maximum diameters ranging from about 4 to 10 cm. Samples yielded roughly 3.5 to 8 million productive TCRbeta reads; read depth did not differ significantly between tissue types. For each liver tumor, the study sampled five regions along with adjacent normal tissue and blood, and applied TCRbeta repertoire sequencing, expression microarrays and whole-exome sequencing. A total of 35 or so specimens from 5 patients underwent TCRbeta repertoire sequencing, comprising about 25 tumor regions, 5 adjacent noncancerous liver tissues and 5 peripheral blood samples. To link TCRbeta repertoire diversity with the local molecular phenotype, the approximately 23 tumor region samples were profiled using Agilent mRNA microarrays. High reproducibility was observed for the technical replicate repertoires, with mean shared-clone rates approximately 0.9 and correlation coefficients above 0.95. Broad study findings and their caveats: The study included only five patients, and the authors note findings should be validated in a larger study. Because the samples were bulk and unsorted, CD4+ and CD8+ T cell repertoires could not be compared. Because only the TCR beta chain was sequenced and unpaired alpha chains were not captured, true repertoire diversity is likely underestimated. Only roughly 7.5-25% of top clones appeared in all five regions of a tumor, which suggests that tumor-infiltrating T cells are spatially heterogeneous. Pairs of tumor regions showed greater repertoire overlap (mean roughly 35%) than tumor-adjacent pairs (roughly 17%) or tumor-blood pairs (approximately 14%), which is consistent with antigen-driven expansion. The top 250 clones accounted for a significantly greater share of the repertoire in tumors than in blood (p = 0.039).

Using a constant-region primer and ProtoScript II reverse transcriptase, TCRbeta-specific cDNA was reverse-transcribed from around 520 ng total RNA. The TCRbeta libraries were prepared through three rounds of nested multiplex PCR following a slightly modified ARM-PCR procedure. Each of the first two PCR rounds ran for approximately 10 cycles using multiplex TRBV1-TRBV30 forward primers together with a Cbeta reverse primer. Sample barcodes and Illumina adapters were added in a final 25-cycle PCR using Deep VentR polymerase. Before sequencing, amplicons between 200 and 500 bp were purified from gel using a QIAquick gel extraction kit. An Illumina HiSeq 2500 was used to sequence the TCRbeta amplicons with 250-bp paired-end reads. As for the original processing: To recover full CDR3 sequences, reads were quality-trimmed using Trimmomatic v0.33 and paired reads were then merged using FLASH v1.2.11. V, D and J germline segments were assigned to the rearranged TCRbeta sequences by MiGEC v1.2.1b. Clonotype statistics, along with Shannon-Wiener diversity indices, were calculated using VDJtools v1.0.0. Except for diversity analysis, only each sample's 250 most abundant clonotypes were used in subsequent analyses to reduce sampling bias. In TCRdb, the public reads were trimmed at Q25 with fastp and aligned with MiXCR, with productive beta chains retained. Each entry merges the rows of one CDR3 protein and shows their most common DNA and genes. V and J calls and clone size were set by TCRdb, not the authors. For this sample there are some 50,000 distinct CDR3 sequences; about two thirds appear just once. The top ten hold 29% of the sample.

As for this clonotype: Its target antigen remains unknown. Mismatch with germline at one junction end may stem from a read error.

Without any cell sorting, total RNA and DNA were extracted together from around 20-30 mg of bulk tissue using the AllPrep DNA/RNA mini kit. Surgical resection was performed in China between 2015 and March 2016 on about five patients with histopathologically diagnosed primary liver carcinoma. At the time of sampling, the patients were treatment-naive and had chronic HBV infection. Each tumor was sampled at five spatially separated regions: the tumor centre plus the superior, inferior, left-lateral and right-lateral poles. Histology showed that every tumor sample contained more than 90% viable tumor cells. Each fresh piece of tumor and adjacent tissue was cut in two, with one half stored in RNAlater at -80 degrees C and the other half sent for histology. CDR1 and CDR2 (SQVTM, ANQGSEA) derive from the germline V gene. From the cysteine up to the phenylalanine, the CDR3 has a length of 14 residues. Of all the DNA, just the CDR3 is kept, 42 bases in frame from base 1.

The receptor was isolated from a man aged 35 to 55 with primary liver carcinoma and hepatitis B virus infection. The rearranged segments are TRBV29-1 and TRBJ2-1; the D segment might be TRBD1 or TRBD2, since each matches 5 bases. The specimen was liver tumor tissue from sampling region 5. Taken with the paper, the label for cell subset or site translates to: tumor region T5, tumor centre. Here is the DNA: TGCGGCGTTGTTGGTCAGGGACCCTTCAATGAGCAGTTCTTC. This is translated as CGVVGQGPFNEQFF.